This TCR beta chain was recovered during a study of blood T cells in healthy people across ages. Findings of the study overall: Estimated diversity, derived from one million T cells, was regarded as an underestimate. Relative to aged donors, long-lived donors carried more naive CD4+ cells and displayed higher diversity. Per-million-T-cell TCR beta diversity fell roughly linearly with age.

Primed by a sample-barcoded 5' primer and a J-beta primer mix, a second PCR proceeded for 7 to 11 cycles. TCRdb recomputed calls from the 5' RACE reads with MiXCR, one row per CDR3 protein. The sample lists over 1,500,000 distinct CDR3 sequences, roughly 43% occurring once. Researchers report isolating at least 7 million PBMCs per sample. Comment on this clonotype: Its antigen is not identified.

Germline CDR1 reads SGDLS; CDR2 reads YYNGEE. V dropped 0 bases and J dropped 8 bases, with 12 bases sitting between them. The CDR3 runs to 15 residues. This clonotype was obtained from a human donor in good health. This chain links TRBV9 with TRBJ1-6; D perhaps matches TRBD1 (6 bases). Sequencing was carried out using blood. CDR3 bases: TGTGCCAGCAGCGTAGATTGGGGGGCGGATTCACCCCTCCACTTT. Its translation: CASSVDWGADSPLHF.